This T cell receptor beta chain was captured by sequencing in a study of Ad26.COV2.S vaccination and SARS-CoV-2 variants. Study overall: Donor had been placed in the Ad26.COV2.S arm of the COV1001 trial. Ad26.COV2.S given intramuscularly, once or twice 56 days apart.

Study-level findings and limits: An underestimation of total T cell responses may have resulted from the TCR breadth and depth analyses.

V lost 1 base to trimming and J lost 3 bases; unmatched junction nucleotides: 3. CDR1 is LNHDA, CDR2 SQIVND, per germline (reference sequence). The CDR3 has 16 residues. Clones were read by immunoSEQ multiplex PCR, and TCRdb kept only the in-frame ones, dropping some. The sample lists some 500,000 clones; roughly nine tenths were seen once. The treatment: around 19 received Ad26.COV2.S at low or high dose, single or two shots; about five received placebo; per-sample allocation not given. Specimens were obtained on day 63 following the first vaccine or placebo injection. The donor's status was that of an adult aged 18-55 years in Boston. A remark on this clone: Antigen specificity is unknown.

V gene TRBV19 combines with J gene TRBJ1-4, with TRBD1 matching over 9 bases. The receptor comes from a person between 18 and 59 years old who received the Ad26.COV2.S COVID-19 vaccine or a placebo. Source: peripheral blood, taken in a trial of Ad26.COV2.S vaccine versus placebo. The CDR3 coding sequence is TGTGCCAGTAGTATAGGGCGGGACAGGGCTAATGAAAAACTGTTTTTT. Its translation: CASSIGRDRANEKLFF.